This entry describes one T cell receptor (beta chain). This entry comes from a study of blood T cell repertoires in COVID-19. Sequencing used immunoSEQ multiplex PCR; TCRdb keeps in-frame clones, though not all of them. This table holds more than 6,500 clones, approximately 85% found once. The CDR3 extends over 15 amino acids. The V and J ends lost 5 bases and 8 bases respectively, with 21 bases between them. Germline V gene lookup returns CDR1 GTSNPN and CDR2 SVGIG (reference sequence). The clonotype comes from a woman aged 60-75 years with active COVID-19. Sequencing was carried out using peripheral blood. The chain employs TRBV30 and TRBJ1-4, with D possibly being TRBD1 (5 bases). The CDR3 DNA follows: TGTGCCTGGGACACCGGGCTGACTAGGGACGAAAAACTGTTTTTT. Its protein is CAWDTGLTRDEKLFF.